This T cell receptor (beta chain) was sequenced in a study of blood T cells in healthy people across ages. The study's findings and limits: The diversity estimates, figures obtained from one million T cells, were considered underestimates.

Primed by a sample-barcoded 5' primer and a J-beta primer mix, a second PCR proceeded for 7 to 11 cycles. TCRdb redid the calling of the 5' RACE reads with MiXCR, one entry per CDR3 protein. The top ten clones hold 3% to 4% of a sample with 550,000 to 650,000 distinct CDR3 sequences, 27% of them seen once. On this clonotype itself: Its specificity is unknown.

The CDR3 loop spans 12 amino acids. Germline CDR1 is GTSNPN and CDR2 is SVGIG (reference sequence). Between the trimmed V and J ends, which lost 1 base and 2 bases, there was a span of 5 bases. These data were also reused for a study on T cells of mothers and their children. Per that paper: Regardless of relatedness, pairs show thymic selection shaping TCR recombination output in a similar manner.

The rearrangement joins TRBV30 to TRBJ2-5; D ambiguous. The sequencing input was blood. This TCR derives from a boy aged 2 to 10 in good health. In nucleotides, the CDR3 is TGTGCCTGGAGTGCAGGTCAAGAGACCCAGTACTTC. Encoded protein: CAWSAGQETQYF. The full variable domain, completed using reference TRBV30 and TRBJ2-5, is SQTIHQWPATLVQPVGSPLSLECTVEGTSNPNLYWYRQAAGRGLQLLFYSVGIGQISSEVPQNLSASRPQDRQFILSSKKLLLSDSGFYLCAWSAGQETQYFGPGTRLLVL.